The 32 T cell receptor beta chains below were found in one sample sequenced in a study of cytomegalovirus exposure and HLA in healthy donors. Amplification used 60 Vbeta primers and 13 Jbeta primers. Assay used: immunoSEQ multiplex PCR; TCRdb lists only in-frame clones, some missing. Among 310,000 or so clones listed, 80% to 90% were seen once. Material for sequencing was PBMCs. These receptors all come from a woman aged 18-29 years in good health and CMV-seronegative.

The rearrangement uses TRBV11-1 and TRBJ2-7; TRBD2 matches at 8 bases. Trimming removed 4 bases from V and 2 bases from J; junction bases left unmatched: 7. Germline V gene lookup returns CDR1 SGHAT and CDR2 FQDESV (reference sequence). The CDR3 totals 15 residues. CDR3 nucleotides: TGTGCCAGCAGCTGGCAGCGGGGGCCGACCTACGAGCAGTACTTC. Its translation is CASSWQRGPTYEQYF.

The CDR3 DNA sequence: TGTGCCACCAAAATACGACTCGACTCCTACGAGCAGTACTTC. Its translation: CATKIRLDSYEQYF. The J gene is TRBJ2-7, the V gene TRBV15, with D unresolved. CDR3 length: 14 amino acids. The V gene lost 7 bases and the J gene lost 0 bases, with 13 bases spanning the gap. Germline values: CDR1 LNHNV, CDR2 YYDKDF (reference sequence). Using reference TRBV15 and TRBJ2-7 for the parts outside the CDR3, the full variable domain is DAMVIQNPRYQVTQFGKPVTLSCSQTLNHNVMYWYQQKSSQAPKLLFHYYDKDFNNEADTPDNFQSRRPNTSFCFLDIRSPGLGDTAMYLCATKIRLDSYEQYFGPGTRLTVT.

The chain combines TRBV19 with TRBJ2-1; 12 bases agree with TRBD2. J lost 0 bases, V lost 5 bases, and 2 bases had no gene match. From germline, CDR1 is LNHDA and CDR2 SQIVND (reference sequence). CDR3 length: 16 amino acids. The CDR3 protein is CASSGLAGPSYNEQFF. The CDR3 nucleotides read TGTGCCAGTAGTGGACTAGCGGGGCCCTCCTACAATGAGCAGTTCTTC.

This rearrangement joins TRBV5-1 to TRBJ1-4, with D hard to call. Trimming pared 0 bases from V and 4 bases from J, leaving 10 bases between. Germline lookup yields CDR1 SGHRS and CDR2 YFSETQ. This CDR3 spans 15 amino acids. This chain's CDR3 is CASSLGPGLNEKLFF. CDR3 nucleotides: TGCGCCAGCAGCTTGGGGCCGGGTCTTAATGAAAAACTGTTTTTT.

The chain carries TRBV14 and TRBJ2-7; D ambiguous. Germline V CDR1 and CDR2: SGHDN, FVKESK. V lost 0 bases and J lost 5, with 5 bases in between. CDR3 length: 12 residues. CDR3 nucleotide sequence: TGTGCCAGCAGCCAAGATACAGACGAGCAGTACTTC. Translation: CASSQDTDEQYF.

In DNA, the CDR3 is TGTGCCAGCAGATACAGAGACTTGAGCTCCTACAATGAGCAGTTCTTC. It codes for CASRYRDLSSYNEQFF. The chain couples TRBV6-5 to TRBJ2-1; D is ambiguous. Germline V gene data show CDR1 as MNHEY and CDR2 as SVGAGI. This CDR3 has 16 residues. V lost 6 bases and J 0 bases, leaving 15 bases between the germline ends.

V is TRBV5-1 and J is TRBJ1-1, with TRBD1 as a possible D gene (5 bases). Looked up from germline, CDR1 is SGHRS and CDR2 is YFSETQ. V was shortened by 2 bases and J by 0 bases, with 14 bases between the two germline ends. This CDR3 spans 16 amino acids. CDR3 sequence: CASSLSIRALNTEAFF. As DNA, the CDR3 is TGCGCCAGCAGCTTAAGTATCAGGGCTTTGAACACTGAAGCTTTCTTT.

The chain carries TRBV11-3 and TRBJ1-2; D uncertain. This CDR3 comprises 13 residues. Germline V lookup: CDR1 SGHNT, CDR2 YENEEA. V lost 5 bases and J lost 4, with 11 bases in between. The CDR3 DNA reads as TGTGCCAGCAGCCCCCGACGGAGCTATGGCTACACCTTC. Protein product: CASSPRRSYGYTF.

CDR3 nucleotides: TGTGCAAGTCGATACACAGATACGCAGTATTTT. Its protein product is CASRYTDTQYF. The V and J genes are TRBV12-2 and TRBJ2-3; TRBD2 is the table's D call and was not checked against the DNA. TRBV12-2 is shown as a pseudogene. This CDR3 region has 11 residues.

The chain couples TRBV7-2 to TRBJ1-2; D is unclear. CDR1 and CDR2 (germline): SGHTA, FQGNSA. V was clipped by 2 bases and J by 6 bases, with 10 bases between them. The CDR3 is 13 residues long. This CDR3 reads CASSLILQNGYTF. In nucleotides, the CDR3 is TGTGCCAGCAGCTTAATCTTGCAGAATGGCTACACCTTC.

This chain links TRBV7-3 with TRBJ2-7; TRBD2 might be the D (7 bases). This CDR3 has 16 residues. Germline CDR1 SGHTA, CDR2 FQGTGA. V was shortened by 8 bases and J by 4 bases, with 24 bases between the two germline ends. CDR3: CASAPGGGPIPYEQYF. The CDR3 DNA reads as TGTGCCAGCGCTCCCGGCGGGGGCCCCATCCCTTACGAGCAGTACTTC.

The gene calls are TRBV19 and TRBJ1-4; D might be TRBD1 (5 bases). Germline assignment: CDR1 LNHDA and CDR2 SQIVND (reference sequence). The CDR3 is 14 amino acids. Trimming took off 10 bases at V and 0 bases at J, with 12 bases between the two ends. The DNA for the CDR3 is TGTGCCACCTCGACAGACACAACTAATGAAAAACTGTTTTTT. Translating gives CATSTDTTNEKLFF.

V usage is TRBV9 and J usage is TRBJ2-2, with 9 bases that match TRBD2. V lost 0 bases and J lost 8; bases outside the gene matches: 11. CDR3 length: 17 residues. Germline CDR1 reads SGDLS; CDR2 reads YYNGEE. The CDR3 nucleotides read TGTGCCAGCAGCGTAGAGCGGAGCGGGGGGACCTCAGGGGAGCTGTTTTTT. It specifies CASSVERSGGTSGELFF.

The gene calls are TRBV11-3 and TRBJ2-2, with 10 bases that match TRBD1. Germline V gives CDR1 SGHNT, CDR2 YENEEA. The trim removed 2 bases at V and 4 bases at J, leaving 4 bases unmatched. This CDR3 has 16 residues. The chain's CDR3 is CASSLLGTGATGELFF. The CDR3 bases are TGTGCCAGCAGCTTACTTGGGACAGGGGCCACCGGGGAGCTGTTTTTT.

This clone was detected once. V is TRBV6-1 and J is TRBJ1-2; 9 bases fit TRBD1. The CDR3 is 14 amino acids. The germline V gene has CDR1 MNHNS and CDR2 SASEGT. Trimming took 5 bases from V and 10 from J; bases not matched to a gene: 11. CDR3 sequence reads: CASSRTGGQVVYTF. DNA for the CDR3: TGTGCCAGCAGTAGAACAGGGGGCCAAGTTGTCTACACCTTC.

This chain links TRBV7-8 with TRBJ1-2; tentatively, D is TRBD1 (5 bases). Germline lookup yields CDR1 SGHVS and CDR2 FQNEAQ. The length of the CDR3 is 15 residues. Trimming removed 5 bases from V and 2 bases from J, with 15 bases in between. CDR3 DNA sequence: TGTGCCAGCAGCCCTTTTGGGGCGGTAAACTATGGCTACACCTTC. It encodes CASSPFGAVNYGYTF.

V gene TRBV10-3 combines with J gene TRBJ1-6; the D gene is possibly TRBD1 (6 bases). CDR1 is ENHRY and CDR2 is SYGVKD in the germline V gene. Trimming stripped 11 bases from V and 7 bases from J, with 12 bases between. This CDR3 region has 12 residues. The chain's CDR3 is CAVQGINSPLHF. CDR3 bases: TGTGCCGTACAGGGAATCAATTCACCCCTCCACTTT.

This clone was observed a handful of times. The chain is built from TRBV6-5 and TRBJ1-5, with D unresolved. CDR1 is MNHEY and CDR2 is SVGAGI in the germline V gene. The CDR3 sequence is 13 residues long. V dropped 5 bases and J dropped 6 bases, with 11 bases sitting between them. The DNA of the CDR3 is TGTGCCAGCAGTGGATATGAGGCTCAGCCCCAGCATTTT. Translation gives CASSGYEAQPQHF.

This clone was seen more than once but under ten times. The DNA for the CDR3 is TGCGCCAGCGAAACCGGGACAGGTGATGGCTACACCTTC. Translating it yields CASETGTGDGYTF. J is TRBJ1-2 and V is TRBV10-2, with 8 bases lining up with TRBD1. Germline loops: CDR1 WSHSY, CDR2 SAAADI. V lost 8 bases to trimming and J lost 6 bases; unmatched junction nucleotides: 8. This CDR3 contains 13 residues.

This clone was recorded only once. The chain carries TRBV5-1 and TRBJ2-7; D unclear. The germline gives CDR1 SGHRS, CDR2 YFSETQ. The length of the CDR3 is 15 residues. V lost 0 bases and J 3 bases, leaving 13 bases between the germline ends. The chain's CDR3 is CASSLDSSVYYEQYF. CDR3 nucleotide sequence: TGCGCCAGCAGCTTGGATTCTTCGGTATACTACGAGCAGTACTTC.

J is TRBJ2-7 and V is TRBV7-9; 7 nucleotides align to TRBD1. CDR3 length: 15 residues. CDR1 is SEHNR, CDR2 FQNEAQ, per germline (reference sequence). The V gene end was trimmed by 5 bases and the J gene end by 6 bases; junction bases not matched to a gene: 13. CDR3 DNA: TGTGCCAGCAGCGCCCGTACGACAGGGAGCGGCGAGCAGTACTTC. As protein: CASSARTTGSGEQYF.

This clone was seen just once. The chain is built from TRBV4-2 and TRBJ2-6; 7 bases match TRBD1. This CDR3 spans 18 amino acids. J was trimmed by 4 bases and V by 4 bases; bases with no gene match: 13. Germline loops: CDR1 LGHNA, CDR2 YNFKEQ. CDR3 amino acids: CASSRSPTGERGANVLTF. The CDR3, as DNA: TGTGCCAGCAGCCGGAGTCCTACAGGGGAGCGGGGGGCCAACGTCCTGACTTTC.

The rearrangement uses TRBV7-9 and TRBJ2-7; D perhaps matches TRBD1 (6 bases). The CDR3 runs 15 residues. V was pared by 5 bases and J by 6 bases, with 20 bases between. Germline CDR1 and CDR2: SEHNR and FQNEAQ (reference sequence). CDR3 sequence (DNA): TGTGCCAGCAGCCTCCGAATCCAGGGGCATGGCGAGCAGTACTTC. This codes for CASSLRIQGHGEQYF.

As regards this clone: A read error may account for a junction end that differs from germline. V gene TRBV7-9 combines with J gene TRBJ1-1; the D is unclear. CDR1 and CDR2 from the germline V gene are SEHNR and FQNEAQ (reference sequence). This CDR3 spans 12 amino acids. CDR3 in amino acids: CSSSRGAREAFF. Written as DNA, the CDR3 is TGTTCCAGCAGCCGCGGCGCACGTGAAGCTTTCTTT.

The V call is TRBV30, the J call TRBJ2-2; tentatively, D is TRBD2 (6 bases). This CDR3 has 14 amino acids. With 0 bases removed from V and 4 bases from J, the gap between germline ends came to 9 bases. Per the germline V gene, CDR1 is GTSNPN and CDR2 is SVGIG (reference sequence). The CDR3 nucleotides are TGTGCCTGGAGTGTAATGGGGGGCACCGGGGAGCTGTTTTTT. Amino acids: CAWSVMGGTGELFF. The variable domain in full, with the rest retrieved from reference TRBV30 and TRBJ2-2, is SQTIHQWPATLVQPVGSPLSLECTVEGTSNPNLYWYRQAAGRGLQLLFYSVGIGQISSEVPQNLSASRPQDRQFILSSKKLLLSDSGFYLCAWSVMGGTGELFFGEGSRLTVL.

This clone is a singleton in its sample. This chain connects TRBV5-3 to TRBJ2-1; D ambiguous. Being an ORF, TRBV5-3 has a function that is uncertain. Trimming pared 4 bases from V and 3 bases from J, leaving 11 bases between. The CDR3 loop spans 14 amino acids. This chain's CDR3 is CARSQAIVYNEQFF. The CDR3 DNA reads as TGTGCCAGAAGCCAAGCCATTGTCTACAATGAGCAGTTCTTC.

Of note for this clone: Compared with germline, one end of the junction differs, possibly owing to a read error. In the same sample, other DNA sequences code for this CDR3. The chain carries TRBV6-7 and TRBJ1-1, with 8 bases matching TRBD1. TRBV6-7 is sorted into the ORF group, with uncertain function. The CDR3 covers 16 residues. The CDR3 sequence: CASSYAPRTGKTEAFF. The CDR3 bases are TGTGCCAGCAGTTACGCCCCCAGGACAGGGAAAACTGAGGCTTTCTTT.

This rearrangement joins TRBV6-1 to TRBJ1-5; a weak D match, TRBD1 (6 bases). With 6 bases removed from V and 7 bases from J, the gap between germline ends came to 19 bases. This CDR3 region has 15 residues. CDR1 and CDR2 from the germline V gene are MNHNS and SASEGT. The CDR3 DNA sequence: TGTGCCAGCAGGGGAGCAGGGACAACGTGGCAGCCCCAGCATTTT. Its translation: CASRGAGTTWQPQHF.

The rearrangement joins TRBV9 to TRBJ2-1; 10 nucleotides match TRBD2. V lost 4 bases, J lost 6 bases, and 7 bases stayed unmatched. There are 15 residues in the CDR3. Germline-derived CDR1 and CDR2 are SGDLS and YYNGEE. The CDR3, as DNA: TGTGCCAGCAGCCCCAGCGGGGGGGCCGGCAATGAGCAGTTCTTC. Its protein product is CASSPSGGAGNEQFF.

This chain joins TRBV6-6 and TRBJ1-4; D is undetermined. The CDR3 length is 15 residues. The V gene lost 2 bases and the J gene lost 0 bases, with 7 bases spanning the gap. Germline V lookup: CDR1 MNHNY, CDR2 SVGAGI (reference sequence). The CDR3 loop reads CASSYPSATNEKLFF. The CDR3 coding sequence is TGTGCCAGCAGTTACCCATCGGCAACTAATGAAAAACTGTTTTTT.

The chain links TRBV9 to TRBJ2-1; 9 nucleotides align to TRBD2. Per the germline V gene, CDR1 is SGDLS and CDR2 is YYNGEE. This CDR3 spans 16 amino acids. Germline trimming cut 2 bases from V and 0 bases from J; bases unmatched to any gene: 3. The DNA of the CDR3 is TGTGCCAGCAGCGTGAATAGCGGGGGCTCCTACAATGAGCAGTTCTTC. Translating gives CASSVNSGGSYNEQFF.

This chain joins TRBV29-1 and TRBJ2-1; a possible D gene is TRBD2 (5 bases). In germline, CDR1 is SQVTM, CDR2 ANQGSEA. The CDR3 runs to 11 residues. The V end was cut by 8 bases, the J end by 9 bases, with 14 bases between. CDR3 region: CSPGSGSEQFF. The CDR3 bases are TGCAGCCCTGGTTCGGGGAGTGAGCAGTTCTTC.